A single sample is the source of the 27 T cell receptor beta chains below, sequenced in a study of molecular identifiers for immune sequencing clone quantification. TCRdb redid the calling of the PCR reads with MiXCR, one entry per CDR3 protein. This sample yields roughly 300,000 distinct CDR3 sequences, of which roughly 24% are seen a single time; 0.65% to 0.75% belongs to the top ten. The source material was naive CD8+ T cells from blood, with Jurkat cell RNA spiked in. Subset reported: FACS-sorted CD8+CD4-CCR7+CD45RA+ naive T cells. The receptors were sampled from a human donor in good health. Some libraries in this study had Jurkat cell RNA spiked in.

Only a few counts were recorded for this clonotype. The chain has TRBV28 and TRBJ1-1; D is ambiguous. Trimming left V 7 bases short and J 6 bases short, with 15 bases between. Germline V lookup: CDR1 MDHEN, CDR2 SYDVKM. The CDR3 consists of 13 residues. The CDR3 spells CASTPVGSPEAFF. The CDR3 DNA reads TGTGCCAGCACCCCAGTCGGGTCTCCTGAAGCTTTCTTT.

The chain combines TRBV20-1 with TRBJ2-6; D uncertain. Germline CDR1 DFQATT, CDR2 SNEGSKA (reference sequence). This CDR3 comprises 20 residues. Between the trimmed V and J ends, which lost 3 bases and 0 bases, there was a span of 24 bases. The CDR3 coding sequence is TGCAGTGCTAGCGGACGTACCGGTAGGCCTCCAAACTCTGGGGCCAACGTCCTGACTTTC. It translates to CSASGRTGRPPNSGANVLTF.

In this sample, this clonotype turned up once. This could be a read error, since a much larger clone is one nucleotide away. The rearrangement links TRBV27 to TRBJ2-7; tentative D call: TRBD2 (6 bases). The CDR3 covers 12 residues. Germline CDR1 MNHEY, CDR2 SMNVEV (reference sequence). CDR3 coding DNA: TGTGCCAGCAGTTCGGGAGCATTGGAGCAGTGCTTC. This sequence encodes CASSSGALEQCF.

This clonotype was detected many times. The chain carries TRBV7-9 and TRBJ2-6; the match to TRBD1 covers 7 bases. CDR1 and CDR2 (germline): SEHNR, FQNEAQ (reference sequence). The J segment lost 0 bases and the V segment lost 6 bases, leaving 2 bases of the junction unmatched. There are 15 residues in the CDR3. The CDR3 loop reads CASRGQPSGANVLTF. DNA for the CDR3: TGTGCCAGCAGGGGACAGCCCTCTGGGGCCAACGTCCTGACTTTC.

The count of this clonotype is one. A much more abundant neighbour one base away suggests this may be a read error. V is TRBV5-6 and J is TRBJ2-3; TRBD2 might be the D (5 bases). This CDR3 region has 15 residues. Looked up from germline, CDR1 is SGHDT and CDR2 is YYEEEE. V lost 1 base and J 3 bases, leaving 12 bases between the germline ends. The CDR3 is CASSLLRETTDTQYF. The CDR3, as DNA: TGTGCCAGCAGCTTGTTGAGGGAGACTACAGATACGCAGTATTTT. Full variable domain (outside the CDR3, taken from reference TRBV5-6 and TRBJ2-3): DAGVTQSPTHLIKTRGQQVTLRCSPKSGHDTVSWYQQALGQGPQFIFQYYEEEERQRGNFPDRFSGHQFPNYSSELNVNALLLGDSALYLCASSLLRETTDTQYFGPGTRLTVL.

J is TRBJ1-1 and V is TRBV27; D is undetermined. CDR3 length equals 14 residues. Trimming took 2 bases from V and 6 from J, leaving 13 bases between them. Germline V gene sequence: CDR1 MNHEY, CDR2 SMNVEV (reference sequence). The DNA of the CDR3 is TGTGCCAGCAGTTTAGCGTTTAGTCCCCCTGAAGCTTTCTTT. It translates to CASSLAFSPPEAFF.

With respect to this clonotype: This may be a read error, as it is one base from a much larger clone. The chain recombines TRBV7-9 with TRBJ2-3, with 10 positions matching TRBD2. With V trimmed by 5 bases and J by 2 bases, 13 bases remained unmatched. The CDR3 spans 18 residues. Germline CDR1 and CDR2: SEHNR and FQNEAQ (reference sequence). CDR3 sequence reads: CASSLLSGLAGDTDTQYF. CDR3 sequence (DNA): TGTGCCAGCAGCCTTCTATCTGGGCTAGCGGGAGACACAGATACGCAGTATTTT. Full variable domain (outside the CDR3, taken from reference TRBV7-9 and TRBJ2-3): DTGVSQNPRHKITKRGQNVTFRCDPISEHNRLYWYRQTLGQGPEFLTYFQNEAQLEKSRLLSDRFSAERPKGSFSTLEIQRTEQGDSAMYLCASSLLSGLAGDTDTQYFGPGTRLTVL.

The rearrangement uses TRBV9 and TRBJ2-2; TRBD2 is a possible D gene (6 bases). From germline, CDR1 is SGDLS and CDR2 YYNGEE. V was cut by 3 bases and J by 4 bases, with 13 bases left in between. CDR3 length equals 15 residues. As DNA, the CDR3 is TGTGCCAGCAGCGAGAAGGGGAGGATCACCGGGGAGCTGTTTTTT. The encoded protein is CASSEKGRITGELFF.

This clonotype appeared a few times. The rearrangement uses TRBV20-1 and TRBJ2-5; D is possibly TRBD1 or TRBD2 (5 bases each). Per the germline V gene, CDR1 is DFQATT and CDR2 is SNEGSKA (reference sequence). With 0 bases removed from V and 4 bases from J, the gap between germline ends came to 9 bases. The CDR3 contains 13 residues. The CDR3 sequence is CSARDGTGETQYF. The CDR3 DNA sequence: TGCAGTGCTAGAGATGGGACCGGAGAGACCCAGTACTTC.

This sequence joins TRBV27 and TRBJ2-7, with TRBD1 matching 8 bases. The CDR3 has 17 residues. CDR1 is MNHEY, CDR2 SMNVEV, per germline (reference sequence). V gave up 5 bases and J gave up 6 bases; unmatched junction bases: 18. CDR3 bases: TGTGCCAGCAGTCCCCCGCCCCTAAGACAGGGGTCGGGCGAGCAGTACTTC. Residues: CASSPPPLRQGSGEQYF.

Points on this clonotype: This sequence may be a read error, since a much larger clone differs from it by one base. The chain joins TRBV3-1 to TRBJ2-1, with TRBD1 matching over 7 bases. The CDR3 runs to 16 residues. The V gene's germline CDR1 is LGHDT and CDR2 YNNKEL (reference sequence). The CDR3 nucleotides are TGTGTCAGCAGCCAAGAAGCGGACAGGTCCTCCAATGAGCAGTTCTTC. It is translated as CVSSQEADRSSNEQFF.

The J gene is TRBJ2-5, the V gene TRBV6-2 or TRBV6-3; D is possibly TRBD1 (6 bases). V shed 7 bases and J shed 1 base, with 13 bases lying between them. The CDR3 consists of 14 residues. The germline V gene has CDR1 MNHEY and CDR2 SVGEGT. CDR3 sequence (DNA): TGTGCCAGCACCTCGACAGGCCCCCAAGAGACCCAGTACTTC. Its protein product is CASTSTGPQETQYF.

This clonotype was counted only a few times. The rearrangement joins TRBV28 to TRBJ2-7; D is perhaps TRBD2 (6 bases). Trimming cost V 2 bases and J 7 bases, with 12 bases left between them. CDR1 and CDR2 (germline): MDHEN, SYDVKM. CDR3 length: 13 residues. CDR3 nucleotide sequence: TGTGCCAGCAGTTTAGGAGGGGTTGAGGAGCAGTACTTC. As protein: CASSLGGVEEQYF.

This clonotype was seen at least ten times. The chain employs TRBV23-1 and TRBJ2-5; no definite D call. TRBV23-1 is annotated as an ORF whose role is uncertain. The CDR3 is made up of 14 amino acids. V lost 10 bases to trimming and J lost 4 bases, with 19 bases between them. The CDR3: CAIFPNADPETQYF. The CDR3 coding sequence is TGCGCCATTTTCCCCAACGCGGACCCAGAGACCCAGTACTTC.

The chain carries TRBV20-1 and TRBJ2-5, with TRBD1 identical over 11 bases. There are 16 residues in the CDR3. Unmatched junction bases numbered 13, after V lost 6 bases and J lost 4 bases. Germline assignment: CDR1 DFQATT and CDR2 SNEGSKA (reference sequence). The CDR3 nucleotides are TGCAGTGCAGACGCCACCGGGACAGGGGGTACAGAGACCCAGTACTTC. Amino acid sequence: CSADATGTGGTETQYF.

Details on this clonotype: Mismatch with germline at one junction end may stem from a read error. The chain has TRBV12-3 or TRBV12-4 and TRBJ2-1; the match to TRBD2 covers 15 bases. This CDR3 spans 15 amino acids. CDR3 nucleotides: TGTGCCCGCAGCCGGACTAGCGGGAGGGGTAATGAGCAGTTCTTC. Encoded protein: CARSRTSGRGNEQFF.

The chain's CDR3 is CASSPPLGKNIQYF. CDR3 DNA: TGTGCCAGCTCACCACCGCTCGGTAAAAACATTCAGTACTTC. The chain combines TRBV18 with TRBJ2-4; unclear D gene. The CDR3 has 14 residues. Between the trimmed V and J ends, which lost 0 bases and 4 bases, there was a span of 7 bases. Germline CDR1 and CDR2: KGHSH and LQKENI.

This clonotype was counted many times. The rearrangement uses TRBV7-9 and TRBJ2-2, with D hard to call. The CDR3 runs to 15 residues. Trimming took 1 base from V and 2 from J, leaving 8 bases between them. From germline, CDR1 is SEHNR and CDR2 FQNEAQ (reference sequence). The chain's CDR3 is CASSLVLGNTGELFF. CDR3 DNA sequence: TGTGCCAGCAGCTTAGTGCTAGGAAACACCGGGGAGCTGTTTTTT. Drawing the rest from reference TRBV7-9 and TRBJ2-2, the complete variable domain is DTGVSQNPRHKITKRGQNVTFRCDPISEHNRLYWYRQTLGQGPEFLTYFQNEAQLEKSRLLSDRFSAERPKGSFSTLEIQRTEQGDSAMYLCASSLVLGNTGELFFGEGSRLTVL.

As regards this clonotype: The CDR3 does not close with the conserved phenylalanine or tryptophan, likely indicating a read error. V usage is TRBV5-3 and J usage is TRBJ1-5, with 7 bases that match TRBD1. TRBV5-3 is annotated as an ORF whose role is uncertain. With 8 bases clipped from V and 4 bases from J, the junction kept 21 bases outside the gene matches. The CDR3 is made up of 18 amino acids. The CDR3 coding sequence is TGTGCCAGCAGCGGGATGACAGGGTTTAAGGTGGCTAATCAGCCCCAGCATTTA. Translated, it gives CASSGMTGFKVANQPQHL.

Remarks on this clonotype: A much larger clone differs from this one at a single base, so this may be a read error. The V gene is TRBV20-1, the J gene TRBJ2-1; 8 bases align to TRBD2. This CDR3 is built from 14 residues. The V gene's germline CDR1 is DFQATT and CDR2 SNEGSKA (reference sequence). CDR3 nucleotide sequence: TGCAGTGCTGTACTACTAGCGGACTACGATGAGCAGTTCTTC. Its translation: CSAVLLADYDEQFF.

This clonotype occurred many times. The chain employs TRBV5-6 and TRBJ2-3, with D possibly being TRBD1 (6 bases). The CDR3 runs to 14 residues. Between the trimmed V and J ends, which lost 0 bases and 5 bases, there was a span of 10 bases. CDR1 and CDR2 from the germline V gene are SGHDT and YYEEEE. This chain's CDR3 is CASSLGGPGDTQYF. In DNA, the CDR3 is TGTGCCAGCAGCTTGGGGGGGCCCGGAGATACGCAGTATTTT.

The genes are TRBV12-3 or TRBV12-4 and TRBJ2-5; TRBD1 matches at 7 bases. The CDR3 is made up of 13 amino acids. Trimming cost V 4 bases and J 3 bases; bases outside gene matches: 2. The CDR3 sequence is CASSSTGKETQYF. The CDR3 DNA reads TGTGCCAGCAGTTCGACAGGGAAAGAGACCCAGTACTTC.

As for this clonotype: A much larger clone differs by one base, so this may be a read error. Because the CDR3 is missing its conserved closing phenylalanine or tryptophan, this is likely a read error. The CDR3 protein is CSAETGTEPGYTL. In nucleotides, the CDR3 is TGCAGCGCCGAAACCGGGACAGAGCCCGGCTACACCTTA. The chain couples TRBV29-1 to TRBJ1-2; 7 nucleotides agree with TRBD1. In germline, CDR1 is SQVTM, CDR2 ANQGSEA. The length of the CDR3 is 13 residues. V lost 7 bases to trimming and J lost 8 bases; unmatched junction nucleotides: 13.

This clonotype was counted at least ten times. V usage is TRBV12-3 or TRBV12-4 and J usage is TRBJ2-2, with 10 bases aligning to TRBD1. The CDR3 has 15 residues. Germline trimming cut 5 bases from V and 6 bases from J; bases unmatched to any gene: 6. CDR3 loop: CASSVGTGASGELFF. CDR3 in DNA: TGTGCCAGCAGTGTCGGGACAGGGGCATCCGGGGAGCTGTTTTTT.

For this clonotype: The final CDR3 position lacks the conserved phenylalanine or tryptophan, pointing to a likely read error. DNA for the CDR3: TGTGCCAGTAGTATTCAGGACAGCTCCTACGAGCAGTACTCC. Translation gives CASSIQDSSYEQYS. The chain joins TRBV19 to TRBJ2-7, with D possibly TRBD1 on 6 matching bases. Germline V gene lookup returns CDR1 LNHDA and CDR2 SQIVND (reference sequence). V lost 3 bases to trimming and J lost 0 bases, with 9 bases between them. The CDR3 sequence is 14 residues long.

The chain carries TRBV11-3 and TRBJ2-1; 7 nucleotides agree with TRBD2. V lost 4 bases, J lost 8 bases, and 11 bases stayed unmatched. This CDR3 has 15 amino acids. Per the germline V gene, CDR1 is SGHNT and CDR2 is YENEEA. CDR3 residues: CASSSHRGETDEQFF. CDR3 nucleotide sequence: TGTGCCAGCAGCTCACATCGGGGGGAGACCGATGAGCAGTTCTTC.

This clonotype was seen at least ten times. This chain connects TRBV20-1 to TRBJ2-5; D is uncertain. Germline CDR1 reads DFQATT; CDR2 reads SNEGSKA (reference sequence). The CDR3 runs 12 residues. Trimming cost V 3 bases and J 3 bases, with 8 bases left between them. The CDR3 loop reads CSASYREETQYF. CDR3 coding DNA: TGCAGTGCTAGCTATCGGGAAGAGACCCAGTACTTC.